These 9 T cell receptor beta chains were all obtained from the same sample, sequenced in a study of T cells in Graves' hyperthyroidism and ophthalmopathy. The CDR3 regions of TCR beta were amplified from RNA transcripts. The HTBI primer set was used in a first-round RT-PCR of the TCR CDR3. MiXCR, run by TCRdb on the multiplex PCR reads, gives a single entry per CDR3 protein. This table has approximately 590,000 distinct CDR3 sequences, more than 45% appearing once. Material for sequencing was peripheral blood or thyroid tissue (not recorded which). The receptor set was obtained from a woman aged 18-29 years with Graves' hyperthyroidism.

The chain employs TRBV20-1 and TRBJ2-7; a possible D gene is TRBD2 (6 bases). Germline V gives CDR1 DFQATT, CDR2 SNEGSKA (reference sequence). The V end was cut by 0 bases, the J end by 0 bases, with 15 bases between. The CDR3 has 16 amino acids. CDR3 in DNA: TGCAGTGCTAGAGATGGAGGGACTCCAGACTCCTACGAGCAGTACTTC. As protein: CSARDGGTPDSYEQYF.

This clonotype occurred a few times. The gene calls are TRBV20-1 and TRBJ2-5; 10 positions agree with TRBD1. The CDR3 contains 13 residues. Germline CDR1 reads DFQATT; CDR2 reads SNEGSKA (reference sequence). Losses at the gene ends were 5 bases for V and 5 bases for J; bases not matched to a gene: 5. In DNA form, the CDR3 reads TGCAGTGCTCGACAGGGGGCAGAGGAGACCCAGTACTTC. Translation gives CSARQGAEETQYF.

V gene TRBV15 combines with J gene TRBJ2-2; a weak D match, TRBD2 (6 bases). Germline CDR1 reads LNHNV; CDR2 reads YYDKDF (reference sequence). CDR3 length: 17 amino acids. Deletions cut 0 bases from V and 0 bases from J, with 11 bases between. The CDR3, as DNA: TGTGCCACCAGCAGAGATCGGCGGAGGGCGAACACCGGGGAGCTGTTTTTT. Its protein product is CATSRDRRRANTGELFF.

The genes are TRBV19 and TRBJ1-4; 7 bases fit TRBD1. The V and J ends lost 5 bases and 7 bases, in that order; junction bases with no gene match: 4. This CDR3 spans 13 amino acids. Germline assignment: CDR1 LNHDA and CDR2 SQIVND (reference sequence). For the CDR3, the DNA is TGTGCCAGTAGTGCCTGGGACAGTGAAAAACTGTTTTTT. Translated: CASSAWDSEKLFF.

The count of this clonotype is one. As DNA, the CDR3 is TGCGCCAGCAGCTTGACAGGGGAGGGTTCACCCCTCCACTTT. Its protein product is CASSLTGEGSPLHF. The chain couples TRBV10-2 to TRBJ1-6; 8 bases are a match to TRBD1. V dropped 6 bases and J dropped 9; count of bases not matched to a gene: 7. The CDR3 is made up of 14 amino acids. Germline CDR1 reads WSHSY; CDR2 reads SAAADI.

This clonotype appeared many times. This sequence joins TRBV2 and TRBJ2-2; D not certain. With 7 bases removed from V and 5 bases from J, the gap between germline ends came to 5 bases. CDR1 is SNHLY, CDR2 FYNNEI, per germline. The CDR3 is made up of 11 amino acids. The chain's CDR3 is CASTATGELFF. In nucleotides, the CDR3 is TGTGCCAGCACGGCGACCGGGGAGCTGTTTTTT.

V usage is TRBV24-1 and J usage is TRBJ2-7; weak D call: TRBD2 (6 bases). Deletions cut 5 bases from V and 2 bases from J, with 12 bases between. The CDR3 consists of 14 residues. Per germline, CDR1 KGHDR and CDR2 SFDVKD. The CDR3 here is CATSARRGAYEQYF. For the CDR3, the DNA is TGTGCCACCAGTGCTAGGCGGGGAGCCTACGAGCAGTACTTC.

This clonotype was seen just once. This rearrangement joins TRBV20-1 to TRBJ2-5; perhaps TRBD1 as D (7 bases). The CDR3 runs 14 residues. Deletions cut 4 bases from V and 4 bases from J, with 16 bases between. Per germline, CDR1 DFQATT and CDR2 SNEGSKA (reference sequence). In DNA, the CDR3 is TGCAGTGCTATTCAGGGGGGAAAACGAGAGACCCAGTACTTC. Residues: CSAIQGGKRETQYF.

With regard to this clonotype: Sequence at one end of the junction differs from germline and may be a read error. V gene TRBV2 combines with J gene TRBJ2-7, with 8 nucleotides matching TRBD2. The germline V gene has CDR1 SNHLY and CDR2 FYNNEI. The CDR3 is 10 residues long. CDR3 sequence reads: CASSSSAGDF. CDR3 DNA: TGTGCCAGCAGTTCCTCAGCGGGAGACTTC.